The rows below give T cell receptor beta chains drawn from one sample of a study of blood T cell repertoires in COVID-19. This table comes from immunoSEQ multiplex PCR, and its TCRdb copy is limited to in-frame clones, with some not included. This table holds about 310,000 clones, around 90% found once. Sequencing used peripheral blood. Source of these receptors: a woman aged 25-40 years with COVID-19, enrolled during active disease. Each CDR3 is given with its conserved first and last residue. D genes are given only for firm matches. Clone size is not always given. Where it is, it says once, few, many or a class for expanded clones.

clone_size,v_call,j_call,d_call,cdr3_aa,cdr3_nt
few,TRBV29-1,TRBJ1-2,-,CSVEESVSYGYTF,TGCAGCGTTGAAGAGAGCGTTTCCTATGGCTACACCTTC
-,TRBV10-3,TRBJ2-7,TRBD2,CAISEEGLANYEQYF,TGTGCCATCAGTGAAGAGGGACTAGCTAATTACGAGCAGTACTTC
-,TRBV23-1,TRBJ1-2,-,CASSQGQNYGYTF,TGCGCCAGCAGTCAAGGGCAGAACTATGGCTACACCTTC
-,TRBV5-6,TRBJ2-7,-,CASSLRMGQGREQYF,TGTGCCAGCAGCTTGAGGATGGGCCAGGGGCGCGAGCAGTACTTC
-,TRBV10-1,TRBJ2-2,TRBD1,CASSDPGGAKAGELFF,TGCGCCAGCAGTGATCCAGGGGGCGCTAAGGCCGGGGAGCTGTTTTTT
-,TRBV19,TRBJ1-4,-,CASSRQSTNEKLFF,TGTGCCAGTAGTAGGCAGTCAACTAATGAAAAACTGTTTTTT
few,TRBV30,TRBJ2-5,-,CAWSVLGETQYF,TGTGCCTGGAGTGTCCTAGGAGAGACCCAGTACTTC
-,TRBV11-2,TRBJ2-2,TRBD2,CASSETSSGELFF,TGTGCCAGCAGCGAGACTAGCTCCGGGGAGCTGTTTTTT
-,TRBV2,TRBJ2-2,-,CASSEVLRTTGELFF,TGTGCCAGCAGTGAAGTACTCCGCACCACCGGGGAGCTGTTTTTT
-,TRBV9,TRBJ1-2,-,CASSVSPRGNYGYTF,TGTGCCAGCAGCGTATCCCCCCGGGGAAACTATGGCTACACCTTC
-,TRBV27,TRBJ1-5,-,CASSFGGGQPQHF,TGTGCCAGCAGTTTCGGGGGAGGTCAGCCCCAGCATTTT
-,TRBV5-1,TRBJ2-3,TRBD2,CASSWTSGRAVSTDTQYF,TGCGCCAGCAGCTGGACTAGCGGGAGGGCCGTGAGCACAGATACGCAGTATTTT
-,TRBV5-8,TRBJ2-3,TRBD2,CASSRPLAGVTDTQYF,TGTGCCAGCAGCAGGCCCCTAGCGGGAGTAACAGATACGCAGTATTTT
-,TRBV2,TRBJ2-1,TRBD1,CASSADRGKYNEQFF,TGTGCCAGCAGTGCGGACAGGGGAAAGTACAATGAGCAGTTCTTC
once,TRBV19,TRBJ1-5,-,CASSRDISNQPQHF,TGTGCCAGTAGCAGGGACATTAGCAATCAGCCCCAGCATTTT
-,TRBV3-1/TRBV3-2,TRBJ2-1,-,CASSQREVGEQFF,TGTGCCAGCAGCCAAAGGGAGGTTGGTGAGCAGTTCTTC
few,TRBV5-1,TRBJ1-4,-,CASSLNRESNEKLFF,TGCGCCAGCAGCCTCAACAGGGAGTCTAATGAAAAACTGTTTTTT
-,TRBV6-5,TRBJ2-1,-,CASSYDTDYNEQFF,TGTGCCAGCAGTTATGATACAGACTACAATGAGCAGTTCTTC
-,TRBV6-6,TRBJ1-2,TRBD1,CASSYGTEGYGYTF,TGTGCCAGCAGTTATGGGACAGAAGGCTATGGCTACACCTTC
-,TRBV6-6,TRBJ2-7,-,CASSYDSGQRYEQYF,TGTGCCAGCAGTTACGATTCAGGGCAGAGGTACGAGCAGTACTTC
-,TRBV5-1,TRBJ2-5,-,CASSLGTGLKTQYF,TGCGCCAGCAGCTTGGGTACAGGGTTGAAGACCCAGTACTTC
once,TRBV7-9,TRBJ2-5,-,CASSSNWGEETQYF,TGTGCCAGCAGCTCGAATTGGGGGGAAGAGACCCAGTACTTC
-,TRBV10-3,TRBJ1-5,TRBD1,CAISDRQGDIANQPQHF,TGTGCCATCAGTGATAGACAGGGCGATATAGCCAATCAGCCCCAGCATTTT
-,TRBV9,TRBJ2-1,TRBD2,CASSPQTSGIYNEQFF,TGTGCCAGCAGCCCCCAAACTAGCGGGATCTACAATGAGCAGTTCTTC
-,TRBV10-1,TRBJ2-7,TRBD1,CASTQGDEQYF,TGCGCCAGCACCCAGGGGGACGAGCAGTACTTC
-,TRBV10-3,TRBJ1-2,TRBD1,CAISVGDRANYGYTF,TGTGCCATCAGTGTGGGGGACAGGGCAAACTATGGCTACACCTTC
-,TRBV15,TRBJ2-3,-,CATSRDGFGSADTQYF,TGTGCCACCAGCAGAGATGGGTTCGGGAGCGCAGATACGCAGTATTTT
-,TRBV5-4,TRBJ2-1,TRBD1,CASSSNRGLSEQFF,TGTGCCAGCAGCTCTAACAGGGGTTTGAGTGAGCAGTTCTTC
-,TRBV5-1,TRBJ1-4,TRBD1,CASSLGRTGDEKLFF,TGCGCCAGCAGCTTGGGTCGGACAGGAGATGAAAAACTGTTTTTT
-,TRBV19,TRBJ1-1,-,CASSMSGYQGTEAFF,TGTGCCAGTAGTATGTCAGGGTATCAGGGCACTGAAGCTTTCTTT
-,TRBV7-7,TRBJ2-5,TRBD1,CASSSGTVAETQYF,TGTGCCAGCAGCTCCGGGACAGTAGCCGAGACCCAGTACTTC